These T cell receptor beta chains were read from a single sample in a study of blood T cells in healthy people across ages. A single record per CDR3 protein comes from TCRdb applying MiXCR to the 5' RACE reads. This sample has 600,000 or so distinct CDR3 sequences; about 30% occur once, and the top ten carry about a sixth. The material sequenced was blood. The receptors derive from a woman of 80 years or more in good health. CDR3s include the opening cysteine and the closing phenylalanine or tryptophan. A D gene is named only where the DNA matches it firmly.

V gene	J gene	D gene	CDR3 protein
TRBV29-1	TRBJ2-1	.	CSVVGAGEQFF
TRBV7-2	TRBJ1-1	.	CASSLAAGASEAFF
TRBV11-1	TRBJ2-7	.	CASSFSGGAPSYEQYF
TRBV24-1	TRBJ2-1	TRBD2	CATSDQNRGLANEQFF
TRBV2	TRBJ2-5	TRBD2	CASSAGRGGPETQYF
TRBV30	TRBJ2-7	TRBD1	CAWSRRVGTGIYEQYF
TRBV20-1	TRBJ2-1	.	CSGEETYNEQFF
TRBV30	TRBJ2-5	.	CAWSRIGQIEETQYF
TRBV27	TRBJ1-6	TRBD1	CATGGSSYNSPLHF
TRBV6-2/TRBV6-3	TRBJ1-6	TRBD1	CASSYADRGHSPLHF
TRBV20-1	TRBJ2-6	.	CSAREGSPGANVLAF
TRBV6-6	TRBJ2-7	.	CASRLLVGTHSYEQYF
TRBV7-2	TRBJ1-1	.	CASSLAGTRNTEAFF
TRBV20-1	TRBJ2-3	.	CSPRTPTDTQYF
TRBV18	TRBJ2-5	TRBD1	CASSIRDSQETQYF
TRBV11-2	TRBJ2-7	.	CASSLVRAYEQYF
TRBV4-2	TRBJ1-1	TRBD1	CASSQDKGGFGTEAFF
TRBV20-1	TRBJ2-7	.	CSARDPLFAGARSYEQYF
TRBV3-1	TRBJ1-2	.	CASSQEGRVSYGYTF
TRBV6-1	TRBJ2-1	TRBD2	CASIKLAGVPISYNEQFF
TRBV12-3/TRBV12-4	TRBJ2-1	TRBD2	CASSFGAGGTSQFF
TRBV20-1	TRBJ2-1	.	CSARDPGGVSSYNEQFF
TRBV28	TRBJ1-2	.	CASNTRQARDGYTF
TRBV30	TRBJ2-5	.	CAWTPGGQGQETQYF
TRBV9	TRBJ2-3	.	CASSPYGGRGTDTQYF
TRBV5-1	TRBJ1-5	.	CASSEDLNQPQHF
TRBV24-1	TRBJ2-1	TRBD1	CATSDPGQDNEQFF
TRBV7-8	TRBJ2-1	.	CASSIYRTGFAYNEQFF